The clone carrying this TCR beta chain showed up just once. Profiling relied on immunoSEQ multiplex PCR, and the TCRdb table lists in-frame clones only, not all of them. The repertoire includes more than 250,000 clones, roughly 89% of them detected once, and 1.7% sits in the top ten. J was trimmed by 6 bases and V by 3 bases; bases with no gene match: 9. This CDR3 is 15 amino acids long. Germline CDR1 is KGHSH and CDR2 is LQKENI. The data were obtained in a study of blood T cell repertoires in COVID-19. Sequencing used PBMCs or T cells enriched from blood (not recorded which). The origin of this receptor is a woman under 30 with acute COVID-19. This chain uses TRBV18 with TRBJ2-3, with 7 bases identical to TRBD2. The CDR3 is CASSPQRDYGDTQYF. DNA of the CDR3: TGTGCCAGCTCACCTCAGCGGGACTATGGGGATACGCAGTATTTT.